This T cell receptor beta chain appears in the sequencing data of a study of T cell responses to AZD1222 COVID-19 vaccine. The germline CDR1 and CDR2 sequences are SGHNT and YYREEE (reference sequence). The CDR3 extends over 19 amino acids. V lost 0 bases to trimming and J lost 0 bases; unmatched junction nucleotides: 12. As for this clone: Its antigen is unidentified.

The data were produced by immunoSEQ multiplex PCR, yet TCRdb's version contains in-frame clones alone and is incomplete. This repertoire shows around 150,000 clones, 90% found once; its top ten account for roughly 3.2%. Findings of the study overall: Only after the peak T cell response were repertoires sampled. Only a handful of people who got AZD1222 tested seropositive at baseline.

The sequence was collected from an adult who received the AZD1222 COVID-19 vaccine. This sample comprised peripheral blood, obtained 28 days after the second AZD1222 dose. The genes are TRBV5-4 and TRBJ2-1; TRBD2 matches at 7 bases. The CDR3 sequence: CASSLVAKAGALSYNEQFF. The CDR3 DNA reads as TGTGCCAGCAGCTTGGTAGCCAAGGCGGGAGCGCTCTCCTACAATGAGCAGTTCTTC. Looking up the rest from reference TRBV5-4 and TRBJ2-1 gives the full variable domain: ETGVTQSPTHLIKTRGQQVTLRCSSQSGHNTVSWYQQALGQGPQFIFQYYREEENGRGNFPPRFSGLQFPNYSSELNVNALELDDSALYLCASSLVAKAGALSYNEQFFGPGTRLTVL.